This T cell receptor beta chain was captured in a study of T cells in Graves' hyperthyroidism and ophthalmopathy. Study-level points and caveats: A 13 V-J model separated ophthalmopathy from stable hyperthyroidism.

RNA transcripts yielded amplified TCR beta CDR3 regions. First-round RT-PCR of the TCR CDR3 relied on the HTBI primer set. TCRdb re-derived calls from the multiplex PCR reads in MiXCR, one entry per CDR3 protein. This table holds hundreds of thousands of distinct CDR3 sequences, about 15% found once. This clonotype has at least ten counts. The antigen remains undetermined. Germline trimming cut 5 bases from V and 0 bases from J; bases unmatched to any gene: 10. The CDR3 covers 17 residues. Germline V gives CDR1 MNHNS, CDR2 SASEGT. The patients, who ranged from 18 to 65 in age, presented with newly diagnosed hyperthyroidism lasting under 2 months. It was uncontrolled infection, other autoimmune disease, pregnancy or lactation that excluded patients. Diagnosis relied on clinical symptoms, serum thyroxine and TRAb, thyroid ultrasound and orbital computed tomography.

This clonotype was sampled from a woman between 18 and 29 years old with Graves' hyperthyroidism. The source material was blood. The chain combines TRBV6-1 with TRBJ1-5; 7 bases align to TRBD1. The CDR3 region has the DNA TGTGCCAGCAGTCCTTGGGACAGTACTTATAGCAATCAGCCCCAGCATTTT. Residues: CASSPWDSTYSNQPQHF.